This T cell receptor (beta chain) was found in a study of T cell repertoires in cytomegalovirus infection. At the level of the study: Matching HLA type and CMV infection were both indicated by public TCR beta signatures.

Study findings and constraints: It was HLA-C-restricted CMV-specific TCR beta clonotypes that dominated the response ex vivo.

The CDR3 runs 22 residues. Germline CDR1 LGHNT, CDR2 FRNRAP. The junction had 21 bases not matched to a gene; V was cut back by 3 bases and J by 1 base. About this clonotype: No antigen is known for it.

TCRdb itself ran the reads through MiXCR, one entry per CDR3 protein. The sample lists about 890,000 distinct CDR3 sequences, about a third occurring once. This specimen was cultured CD8+ T cells from PBMCs, taken from culture after CMV antigen stimulation. The gene calls are TRBV12-5 and TRBJ1-6; 7 bases line up with TRBD1. The receptor comes from a human donor in good health (CMV status not recorded). Some clones in this sample may be carry-over from other donors' samples. CDR3 coding DNA: TGTGCTAGTGGTTTTTCAACCGAGACAGGGAACAGAATGGATTCCTATAATTCACCCCTCCACTTT. Translating it yields CASGFSTETGNRMDSYNSPLHF.